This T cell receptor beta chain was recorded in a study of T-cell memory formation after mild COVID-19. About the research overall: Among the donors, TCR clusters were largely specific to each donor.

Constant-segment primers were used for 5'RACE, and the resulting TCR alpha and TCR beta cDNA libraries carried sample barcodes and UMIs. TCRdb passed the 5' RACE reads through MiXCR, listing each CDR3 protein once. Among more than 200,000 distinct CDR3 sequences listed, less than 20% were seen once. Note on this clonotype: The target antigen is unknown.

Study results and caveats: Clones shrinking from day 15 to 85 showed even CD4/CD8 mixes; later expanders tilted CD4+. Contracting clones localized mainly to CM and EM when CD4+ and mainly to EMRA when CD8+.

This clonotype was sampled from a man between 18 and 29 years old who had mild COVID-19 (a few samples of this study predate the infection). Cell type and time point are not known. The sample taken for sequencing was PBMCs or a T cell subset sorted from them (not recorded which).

As DNA, the CDR3 is TGTGCCAGCAGCCCTCAAGGGGGGGCTTCGTACGAGCAGTACTTC. Encoded protein: CASSPQGGASYEQYF. The J gene is TRBJ2-7, the V gene TRBV7-2, with D perhaps TRBD2 (7 bases). Germline V CDR1 and CDR2: SGHTA, FQGNSA. Between the trimmed V and J ends, which lost 5 bases and 4 bases, there was a span of 18 bases. The CDR3 is 15 residues long.